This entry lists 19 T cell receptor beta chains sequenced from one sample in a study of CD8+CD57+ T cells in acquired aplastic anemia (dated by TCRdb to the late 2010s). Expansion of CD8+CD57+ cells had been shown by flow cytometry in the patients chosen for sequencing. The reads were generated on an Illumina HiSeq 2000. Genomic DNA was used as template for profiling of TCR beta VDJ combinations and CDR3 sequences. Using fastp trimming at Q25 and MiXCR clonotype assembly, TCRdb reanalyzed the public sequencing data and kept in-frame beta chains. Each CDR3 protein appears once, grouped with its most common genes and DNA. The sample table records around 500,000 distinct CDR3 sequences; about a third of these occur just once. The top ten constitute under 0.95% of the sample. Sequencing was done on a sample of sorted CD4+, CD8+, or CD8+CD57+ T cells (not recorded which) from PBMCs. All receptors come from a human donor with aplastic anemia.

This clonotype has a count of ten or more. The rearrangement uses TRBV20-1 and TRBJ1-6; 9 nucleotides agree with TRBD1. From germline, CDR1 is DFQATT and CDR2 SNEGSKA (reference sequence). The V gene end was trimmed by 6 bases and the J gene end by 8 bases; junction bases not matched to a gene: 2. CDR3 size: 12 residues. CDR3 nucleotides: TGCAGTGCAAGGACAGGGGATTCACCCCTCCACTTT. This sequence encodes CSARTGDSPLHF.

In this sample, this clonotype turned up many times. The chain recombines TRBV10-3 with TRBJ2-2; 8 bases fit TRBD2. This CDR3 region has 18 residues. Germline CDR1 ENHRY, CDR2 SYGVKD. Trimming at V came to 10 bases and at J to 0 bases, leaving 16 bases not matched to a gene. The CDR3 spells CANSGTAPGFANTGELFF. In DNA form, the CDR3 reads TGTGCCAATAGCGGGACTGCCCCGGGTTTCGCGAACACCGGGGAGCTGTTTTTT.

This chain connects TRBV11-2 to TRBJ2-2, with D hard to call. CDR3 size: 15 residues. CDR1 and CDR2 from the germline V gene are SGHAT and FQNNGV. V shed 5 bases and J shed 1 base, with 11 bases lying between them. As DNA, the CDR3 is TGTGCCAGCAGCCCCCTCCGGATGAACACCGGGGAGCTGTTTTTT. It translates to CASSPLRMNTGELFF.

CDR3 loop: CASSLLPHKGGGEAFF. DNA for the CDR3: TGTGCCAGCAGTTTACTCCCCCACAAGGGAGGAGGTGAAGCTTTCTTT. V gene TRBV12-3 or TRBV12-4 combines with J gene TRBJ1-1; D is uncertain. The CDR3 is 16 residues long. Trimming shortened V by 2 bases and J by 7 bases, and 20 bases separated the two germline ends.

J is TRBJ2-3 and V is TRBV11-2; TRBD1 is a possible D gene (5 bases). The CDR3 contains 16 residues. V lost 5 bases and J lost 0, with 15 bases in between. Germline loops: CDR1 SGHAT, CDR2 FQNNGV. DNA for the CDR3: TGTGCCAGCAGCGCTCAAACAGGAATTAGCACAGATACGCAGTATTTT. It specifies CASSAQTGISTDTQYF.

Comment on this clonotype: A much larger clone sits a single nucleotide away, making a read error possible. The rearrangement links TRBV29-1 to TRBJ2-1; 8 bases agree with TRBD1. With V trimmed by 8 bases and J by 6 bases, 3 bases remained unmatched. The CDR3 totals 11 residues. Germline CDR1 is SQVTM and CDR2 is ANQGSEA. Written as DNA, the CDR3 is TGCAGCAGTACAGGGGGCAATGAGCAGTTCTTC. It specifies CSSTGGNEQFF.

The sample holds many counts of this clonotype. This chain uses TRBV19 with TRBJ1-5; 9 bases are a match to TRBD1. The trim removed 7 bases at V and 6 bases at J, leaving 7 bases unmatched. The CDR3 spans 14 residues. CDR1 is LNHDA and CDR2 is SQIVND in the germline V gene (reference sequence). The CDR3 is CASTIGQGSQPQHF. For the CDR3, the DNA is TGTGCCAGTACGATAGGACAGGGGAGTCAGCCCCAGCATTTT.

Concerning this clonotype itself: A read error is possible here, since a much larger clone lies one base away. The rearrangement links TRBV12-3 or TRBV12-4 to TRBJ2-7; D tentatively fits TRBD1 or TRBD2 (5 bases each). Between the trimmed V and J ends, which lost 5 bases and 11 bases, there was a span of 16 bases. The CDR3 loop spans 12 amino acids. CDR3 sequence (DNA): TGTGCCAGCAGTCCCCAAACCGGGGCCGAGTACTTC. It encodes CASSPQTGAEYF.

CDR3 amino acids: CASSLGHPGPSNEQFF. In nucleotides, the CDR3 is TGCGCCAGCAGCCTGGGACACCCCGGTCCGTCCAATGAGCAGTTCTTC. This chain uses TRBV5-1 with TRBJ2-1; maybe TRBD1 (6 bases). This CDR3 region has 16 residues. Trimming removed 4 bases from V and 6 bases from J, with 20 bases in between. In germline, CDR1 is SGHRS, CDR2 YFSETQ. The full variable domain, its missing parts supplied by reference TRBV5-1 and TRBJ2-1, is KAGVTQTPRYLIKTRGQQVTLSCSPISGHRSVSWYQQTPGQGLQFLFEYFSETQRNKGNFPGRFSGRQFSNSRSEMNVSTLELGDSALYLCASSLGHPGPSNEQFFGPGTRLTVL.

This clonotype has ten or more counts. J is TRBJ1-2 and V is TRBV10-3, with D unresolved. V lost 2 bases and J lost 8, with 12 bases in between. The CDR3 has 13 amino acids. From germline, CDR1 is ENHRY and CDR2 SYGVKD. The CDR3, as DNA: TGTGCCATCAGTGAGAGTGACTCCTGGGGCTACACCTTC. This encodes CAISESDSWGYTF.

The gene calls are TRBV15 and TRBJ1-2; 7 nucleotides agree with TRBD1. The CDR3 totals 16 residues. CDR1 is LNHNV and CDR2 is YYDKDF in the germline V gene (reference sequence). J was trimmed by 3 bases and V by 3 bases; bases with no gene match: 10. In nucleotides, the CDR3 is TGTGCCACCAGCAGTTGGGCGGACAGGCTCCACTATGGCTACACCTTC. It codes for CATSSWADRLHYGYTF.

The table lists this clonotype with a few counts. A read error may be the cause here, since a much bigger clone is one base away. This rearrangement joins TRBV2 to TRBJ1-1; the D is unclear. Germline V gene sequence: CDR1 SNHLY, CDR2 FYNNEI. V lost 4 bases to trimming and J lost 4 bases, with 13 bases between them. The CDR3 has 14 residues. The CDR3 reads CASSGADTSTEAFF. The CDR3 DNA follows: TGTGCCAGCAGTGGTGCAGATACGAGCACTGAAGCTTTCTTT.

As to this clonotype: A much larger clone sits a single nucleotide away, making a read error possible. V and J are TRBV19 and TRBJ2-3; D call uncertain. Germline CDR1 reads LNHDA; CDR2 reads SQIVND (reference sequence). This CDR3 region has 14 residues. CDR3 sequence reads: CARSSVVGTDTQYF. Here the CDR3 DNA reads TGTGCCCGTAGTAGTGTAGTGGGGACAGATACGCAGTATTTT.

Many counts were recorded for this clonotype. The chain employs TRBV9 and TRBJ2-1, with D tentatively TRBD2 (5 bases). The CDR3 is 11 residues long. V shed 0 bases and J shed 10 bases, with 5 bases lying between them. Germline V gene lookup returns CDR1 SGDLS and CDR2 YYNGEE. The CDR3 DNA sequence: TGTGCCAGCAGCGTAGGAGGGGAGCAGTTCTTC. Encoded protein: CASSVGGEQFF.

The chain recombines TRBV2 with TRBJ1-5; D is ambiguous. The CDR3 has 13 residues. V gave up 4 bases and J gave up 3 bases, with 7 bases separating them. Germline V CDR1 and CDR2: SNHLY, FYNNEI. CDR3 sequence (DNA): TGTGCCAGCAGTGCTGACTTCAATCAGCCCCAGCATTTT. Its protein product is CASSADFNQPQHF.

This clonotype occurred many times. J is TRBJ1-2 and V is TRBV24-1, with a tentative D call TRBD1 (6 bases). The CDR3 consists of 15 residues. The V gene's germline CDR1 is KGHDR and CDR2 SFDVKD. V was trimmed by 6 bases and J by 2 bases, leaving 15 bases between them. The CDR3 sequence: CATSSDRTENYGYTF. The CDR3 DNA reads TGTGCCACCAGTTCAGATCGGACAGAAAACTATGGCTACACCTTC.

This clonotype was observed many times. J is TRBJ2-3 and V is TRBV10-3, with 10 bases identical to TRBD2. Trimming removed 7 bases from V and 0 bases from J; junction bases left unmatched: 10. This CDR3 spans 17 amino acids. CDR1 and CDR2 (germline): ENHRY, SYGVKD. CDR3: CAITGISGGSSTDTQYF. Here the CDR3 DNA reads TGTGCCATCACTGGGATTAGCGGGGGGTCTAGCACAGATACGCAGTATTTT.

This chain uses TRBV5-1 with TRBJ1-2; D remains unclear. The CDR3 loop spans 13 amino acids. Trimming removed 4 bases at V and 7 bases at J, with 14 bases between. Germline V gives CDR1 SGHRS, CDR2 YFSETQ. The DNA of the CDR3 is TGCGCCAGCAGCCAAGCCCTTGGCCCTGGCTACACCTTC. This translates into CASSQALGPGYTF. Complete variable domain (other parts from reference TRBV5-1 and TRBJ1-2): KAGVTQTPRYLIKTRGQQVTLSCSPISGHRSVSWYQQTPGQGLQFLFEYFSETQRNKGNFPGRFSGRQFSNSRSEMNVSTLELGDSALYLCASSQALGPGYTFGSGTRLTVV.

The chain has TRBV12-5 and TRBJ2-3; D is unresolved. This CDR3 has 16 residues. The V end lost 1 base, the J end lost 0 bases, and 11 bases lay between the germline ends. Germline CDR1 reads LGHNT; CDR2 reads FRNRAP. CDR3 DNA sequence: TGTGCTAGTGGTTTGGGAGCCACGCCTAGCACAGATACGCAGTATTTT. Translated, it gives CASGLGATPSTDTQYF.